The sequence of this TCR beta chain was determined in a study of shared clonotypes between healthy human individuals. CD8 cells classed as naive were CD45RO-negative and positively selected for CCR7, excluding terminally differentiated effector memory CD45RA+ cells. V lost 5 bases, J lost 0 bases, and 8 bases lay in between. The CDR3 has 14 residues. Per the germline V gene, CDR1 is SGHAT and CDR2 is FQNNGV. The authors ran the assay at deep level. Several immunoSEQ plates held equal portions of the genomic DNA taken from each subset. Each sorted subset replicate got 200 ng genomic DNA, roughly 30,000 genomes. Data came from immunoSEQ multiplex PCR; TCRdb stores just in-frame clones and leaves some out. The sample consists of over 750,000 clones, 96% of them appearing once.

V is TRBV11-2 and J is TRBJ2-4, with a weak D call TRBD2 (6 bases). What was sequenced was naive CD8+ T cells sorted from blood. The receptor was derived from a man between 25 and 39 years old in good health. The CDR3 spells CASSLSGAKNIQYF. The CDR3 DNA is TGTGCCAGCAGCCTTAGCGGAGCCAAAAACATTCAGTACTTC.